Here is one TCR beta chain with its context. Its antigen is undetermined. The data were obtained in a study of shared clonotypes between healthy human individuals. The study's findings and limits: Memory subsets had estimated richness that was generally smaller than that of naive subsets. Despite large depth, sorted-subset datasets appeared incompletely sequenced.

Recent acute infections and vaccinations were absent in the healthy HIV-negative adult donors. How the authors handled the data: ImmunoSEQ sequences covered only the junction and lacked quality scores; filtering therefore differed. Measured with immunoSEQ multiplex PCR; TCRdb has only the in-frame clones, and not every one. The D gene and trimming were derived from the DNA, and the V and J assignments and clone size from that table. The sample holds about 980,000 clones, roughly 72% seen once. The CDR3 loop spans 14 amino acids. Germline V CDR1 and CDR2: SGHTA, FQGNSA. Trimming removed 6 bases from V and 4 bases from J; junction bases left unmatched: 8.

The genes are TRBV7-2 and TRBJ2-7; 8 positions agree with TRBD1. Specimen: memory CD4+ T cells sorted from blood. Stated subset: CD45RA-negative fraction. This clonotype originated in a man aged 18 to 29 in good health. DNA of the CDR3: TGTGCCAGCAGACCAACCGGGACAGGTTACGAGCAGTACTTC. Protein product: CASRPTGTGYEQYF.